This T cell receptor (beta chain) was sequenced during a study of T cells after posttransplantation cyclophosphamide. Note on this clone: Its antigen is not known.

TCRdb's table, derived via immunoSEQ multiplex PCR, lists solely in-frame clones and lacks some. The table includes some 33,000 clones, over 75% detected once. The naive gate required viable CD3+CD4+ or CD3+CD8+ cells with CCR7+CD45RA+CD45RO-CD95-CD27+CD28+ phenotype. The study, taken as a whole, reports: Recipient CMV seropositivity and CMV reactivation strongly tracked TRB clonality. TRB overlap between skin or GI tissue T cells and blood was limited.

The CDR3 is 13 residues long. Per the germline V gene, CDR1 is MNHEY and CDR2 is SMNVEV (reference sequence). V lost 4 bases and J lost 3; bases outside the gene matches: 0. V gene TRBV27 combines with J gene TRBJ2-7, with 10 bases lining up with TRBD1. This sequence originates from a man aged 30 to 39 in good health and a related stem cell transplant donor. The sample consisted of naive CD4+ T cells sorted from blood. CDR3 sequence reads: CASSWDRGYEQYF. The CDR3 bases are TGTGCCAGCAGTTGGGACAGGGGCTACGAGCAGTACTTC.